The rows below give T cell receptor beta chains drawn from one sample of a study of CD8 T cells in ankylosing spondylitis. TCRdb redid the calling of the 5' RACE reads with MiXCR, one entry per CDR3 protein. This sample carries 300,000 to 400,000 distinct CDR3 sequences, approximately 20% of them seen once, and the ten largest clones take roughly a sixth. What was sequenced was blood, either unsorted or a sorted T cell fraction (not recorded which). The receptors were sampled from a male donor with ankylosing spondylitis. CDR3s include the opening cysteine and the closing phenylalanine or tryptophan. The order of the fields is V gene, clone size, J gene, CDR3 length, D gene, CDR3 protein, CDR3 DNA. A D gene is named only where the DNA matches it firmly. Size values are once, few and many counts, or a class for expanded clones, and some rows have none.

v_call: TRBV29-1
clone_size: few
j_call: TRBJ2-2
cdr3_length: 15
d_call: TRBD1
cdr3_aa: CSVGQGARGTGELFF
cdr3_nt: TGCAGCGTTGGTCAGGGGGCGCGTGGGACCGGGGAGCTGTTTTTT

v_call: TRBV20-1
clone_size: few
j_call: TRBJ2-4
cdr3_length: 13
d_call: TRBD1
cdr3_aa: CSAGNRGENIQYF
cdr3_nt: TGCAGTGCTGGAAACAGGGGGGAAAACATTCAGTACTTC

v_call: TRBV28
clone_size: NA
j_call: TRBJ2-1
cdr3_length: 16
d_call: TRBD2
cdr3_aa: CASSLLSGGFGNEQFF
cdr3_nt: TGTGCCAGCAGTTTATTATCGGGAGGTTTCGGCAATGAGCAGTTCTTC

v_call: TRBV4-3
clone_size: NA
j_call: TRBJ2-7
cdr3_length: 13
d_call: TRBD1
cdr3_aa: CASSQGQGREQYF
cdr3_nt: TGCGCCAGCAGCCAAGGACAGGGGAGGGAGCAGTACTTC

v_call: TRBV10-3
clone_size: NA
j_call: TRBJ2-3
cdr3_length: 13
d_call: NA
cdr3_aa: CAIQGGSTDTQYF
cdr3_nt: TGTGCCATACAAGGGGGGTCCACAGATACGCAGTATTTT

v_call: TRBV7-8
clone_size: NA
j_call: TRBJ2-3
cdr3_length: 15
d_call: TRBD2
cdr3_aa: CASSVTSGSWDTQYF
cdr3_nt: TGTGCCAGCAGCGTTACTAGCGGGAGTTGGGATACGCAGTATTTT

v_call: TRBV29-1
clone_size: few
j_call: TRBJ1-2
cdr3_length: 11
d_call: NA
cdr3_aa: CSVGGWGGYTF
cdr3_nt: TGCAGCGTTGGGGGTTGGGGGGGCTACACCTTC

v_call: TRBV5-1
clone_size: NA
j_call: TRBJ2-2
cdr3_length: 16
d_call: NA
cdr3_aa: CASSAEGQVYTGELFF
cdr3_nt: TGCGCCAGCAGTGCGGAGGGGCAAGTGTATACCGGGGAGCTGTTTTTT

v_call: TRBV3-1
clone_size: few
j_call: TRBJ2-1
cdr3_length: 14
d_call: NA
cdr3_aa: CASSLWSGVNEQFF
cdr3_nt: TGTGCCAGCAGCCTATGGTCCGGAGTGAATGAGCAGTTCTTC

v_call: TRBV20-1
clone_size: few
j_call: TRBJ2-1
cdr3_length: 11
d_call: NA
cdr3_aa: CSASPQNEQFF
cdr3_nt: TGCAGTGCTAGCCCCCAAAATGAGCAGTTCTTC